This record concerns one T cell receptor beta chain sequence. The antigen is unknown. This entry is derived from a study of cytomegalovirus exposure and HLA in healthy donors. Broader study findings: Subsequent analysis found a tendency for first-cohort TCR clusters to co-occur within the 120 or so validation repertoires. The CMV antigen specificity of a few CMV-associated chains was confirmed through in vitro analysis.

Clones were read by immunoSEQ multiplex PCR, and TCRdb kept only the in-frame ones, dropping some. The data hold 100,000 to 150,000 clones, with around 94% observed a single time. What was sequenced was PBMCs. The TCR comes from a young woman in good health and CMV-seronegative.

The chain's CDR3 is CASSQRQEPSFF. The CDR3, as DNA: TGTGCCAGCAGCCAAAGACAGGAGCCCTCTTTCTTC. This rearrangement joins TRBV14 to TRBJ2-1; TRBD1 might be the D (6 bases). V dropped 2 bases and J dropped 16 bases, with 15 bases sitting between them. Per the germline V gene, CDR1 is SGHDN and CDR2 is FVKESK. This CDR3 is built from 12 residues.